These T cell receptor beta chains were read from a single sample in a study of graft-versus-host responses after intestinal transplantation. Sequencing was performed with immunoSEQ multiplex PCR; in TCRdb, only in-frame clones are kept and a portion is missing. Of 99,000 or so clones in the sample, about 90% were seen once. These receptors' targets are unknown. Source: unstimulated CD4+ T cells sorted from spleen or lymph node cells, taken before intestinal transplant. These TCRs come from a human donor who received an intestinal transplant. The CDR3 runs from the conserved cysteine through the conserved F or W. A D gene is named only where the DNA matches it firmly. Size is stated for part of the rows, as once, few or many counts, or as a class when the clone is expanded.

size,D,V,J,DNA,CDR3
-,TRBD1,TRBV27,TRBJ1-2,TGTGCCAGCAGTAGGACAGGCTATGGCTACACCTTC,CASSRTGYGYTF
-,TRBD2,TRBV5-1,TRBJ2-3,TGCGCCAGCAGCAGGAGACTAGCGGGGGGGCCCTCTAGCACAGATACGCAGTATTTT,CASSRRLAGGPSSTDTQYF
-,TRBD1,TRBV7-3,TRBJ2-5,TGTGCCAGCAGCCCCGGGACAGGGAAAGAGACCCAGTACTTC,CASSPGTGKETQYF
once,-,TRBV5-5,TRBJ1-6,TGTGCCAGCAGCTTGGAGGGGGAACCTTTCACCCTCCACTTT,CASSLEGEPFTLHF
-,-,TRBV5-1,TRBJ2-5,TGCGCCAGCAGCTTGCAGGACTTCCCGTACCAAGAGACCCAGTACTTC,CASSLQDFPYQETQYF
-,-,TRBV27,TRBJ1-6,TGTGCCAGCAGTTTCAGGGTTAGGGCTAATTCACCCCTCCACTTT,CASSFRVRANSPLHF
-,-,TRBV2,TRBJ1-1,TGTGCCAGCAGTGATCTGGTAAACACTGAAGCTTTCTTT,CASSDLVNTEAFF
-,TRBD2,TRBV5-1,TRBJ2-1,TGCGCCAGCAGCTTGAGCGGGGAGACTTACAATGAGCAGTTCTTC,CASSLSGETYNEQFF
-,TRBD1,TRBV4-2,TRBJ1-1,TGTGCCAGCAGCCCACCAGGGGGGCGGGGAGCTTTCTTT,CASSPPGGRGAFF
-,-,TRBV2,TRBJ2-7,TGTGCCAGCAGTGCCGACATACCCCACGAGCAGTACTTC,CASSADIPHEQYF
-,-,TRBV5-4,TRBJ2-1,TGTGCCAGCAGCTTCTCTACGGGAAGCTCCTACAATGAGCAGTTCTTC,CASSFSTGSSYNEQFF
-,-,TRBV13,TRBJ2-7,TGTGCCAGCAGCTTGGAAGGGACCTACGAGCAGTACTTC,CASSLEGTYEQYF
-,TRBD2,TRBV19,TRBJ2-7,TGTGCCAGTAGTATAGATGTACGCGGGAGCTCCCTCTACGAGCAGTACTTC,CASSIDVRGSSLYEQYF
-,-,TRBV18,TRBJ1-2,TGTGCCAGCTCACCCCAGGGAAACTATGGCTACACCTTC,CASSPQGNYGYTF
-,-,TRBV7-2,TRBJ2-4,TGTGCCAGCAGCTTAGGGACCCGGTCGCACATTCAGTACTTC,CASSLGTRSHIQYF
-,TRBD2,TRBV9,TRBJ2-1,TGTGCCAGCAGCGTAGGGCCTCTAGCGGGGGGGTCCAATGAGCAGTTCTTC,CASSVGPLAGGSNEQFF
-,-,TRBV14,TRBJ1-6,TGTGCCAGCAGCCAATACGGTTCACCCCTCCACTTT,CASSQYGSPLHF
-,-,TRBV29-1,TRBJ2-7,TGCAGCGTTGACGGGGCCTACGAGCAGTACTTC,CSVDGAYEQYF
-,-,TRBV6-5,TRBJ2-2,TGTGCCAGCAGTCCGAGATATGACAGTACCGGGGAGCTGTTTTTT,CASSPRYDSTGELFF
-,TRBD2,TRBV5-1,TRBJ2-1,TGCGCCAGCAGCGGGGTGGCTAGCGGGTACAATGAGCAGTTCTTC,CASSGVASGYNEQFF
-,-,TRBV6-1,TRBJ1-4,TGTGCCAGCGGACTCCCGATCTTGGAAAAACTGTTTTTT,CASGLPILEKLFF
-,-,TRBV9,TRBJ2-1,TGTGCCAGCAGCGTAGCGGACCAACCATCCTACAATGAGCAGTTCTTC,CASSVADQPSYNEQFF
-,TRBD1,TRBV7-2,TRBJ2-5,TGTGCCAGCAGCCAAACAGGGGAAGAGACCCAGTACTTC,CASSQTGEETQYF
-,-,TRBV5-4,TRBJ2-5,TGTGCCAGCAGCTTGGACTACAGGACTAAAGAGACCCAGTACTTC,CASSLDYRTKETQYF
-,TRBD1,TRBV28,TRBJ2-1,TGTGCCAGCAGTCCCACCGGGACAGGGATCATCAATGAGCAGTTCTTC,CASSPTGTGIINEQFF
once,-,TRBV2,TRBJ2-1,TGTGCCAGCCGCCGTATCCGAGGCCCCGAGCAGTTCTTC,CASRRIRGPEQFF
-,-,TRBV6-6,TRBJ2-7,TGTGCCAGCAGGGACTCCGACTCCTACGAGCAGTACTTC,CASRDSDSYEQYF
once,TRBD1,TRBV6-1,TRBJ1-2,TGTGCCAGCAGTGGATCCGGGACAGGGGGGGGCTACACCTTC,CASSGSGTGGGYTF
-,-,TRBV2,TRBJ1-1,TGTGCCAGCAGTACACACGGGGACACTGAAGCTTTCTTT,CASSTHGDTEAFF
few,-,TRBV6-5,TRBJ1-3,TGTGCCAGCAGCTGGGGATCTGGAAACACCATATATTTT,CASSWGSGNTIYF
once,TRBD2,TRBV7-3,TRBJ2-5,TGTGCCAGCAGCCCCTCCGGGGGGTGGGAGACCCAGTACTTC,CASSPSGGWETQYF
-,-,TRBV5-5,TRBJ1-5,TGTGCCAGCAGCTTACAGGGCTTCCAGCCCCAGCATTTT,CASSLQGFQPQHF
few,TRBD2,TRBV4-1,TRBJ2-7,TGCGCCAGCAGCCAAGAGGGAGGGAGAGCCTACGAGCAGTACTTC,CASSQEGGRAYEQYF